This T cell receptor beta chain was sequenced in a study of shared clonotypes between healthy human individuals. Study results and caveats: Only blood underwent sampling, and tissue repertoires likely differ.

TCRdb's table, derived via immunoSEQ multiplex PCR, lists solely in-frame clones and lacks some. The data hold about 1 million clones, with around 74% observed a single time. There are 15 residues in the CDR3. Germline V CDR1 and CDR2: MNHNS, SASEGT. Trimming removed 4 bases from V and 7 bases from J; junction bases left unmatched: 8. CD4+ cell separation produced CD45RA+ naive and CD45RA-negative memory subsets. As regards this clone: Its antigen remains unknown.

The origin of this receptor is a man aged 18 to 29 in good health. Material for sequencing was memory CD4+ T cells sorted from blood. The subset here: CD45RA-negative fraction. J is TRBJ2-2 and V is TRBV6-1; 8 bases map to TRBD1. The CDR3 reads CASSVLDRGSGELFF. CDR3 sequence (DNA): TGTGCCAGCAGTGTCCTAGACAGGGGTAGCGGGGAGCTGTTTTTT.